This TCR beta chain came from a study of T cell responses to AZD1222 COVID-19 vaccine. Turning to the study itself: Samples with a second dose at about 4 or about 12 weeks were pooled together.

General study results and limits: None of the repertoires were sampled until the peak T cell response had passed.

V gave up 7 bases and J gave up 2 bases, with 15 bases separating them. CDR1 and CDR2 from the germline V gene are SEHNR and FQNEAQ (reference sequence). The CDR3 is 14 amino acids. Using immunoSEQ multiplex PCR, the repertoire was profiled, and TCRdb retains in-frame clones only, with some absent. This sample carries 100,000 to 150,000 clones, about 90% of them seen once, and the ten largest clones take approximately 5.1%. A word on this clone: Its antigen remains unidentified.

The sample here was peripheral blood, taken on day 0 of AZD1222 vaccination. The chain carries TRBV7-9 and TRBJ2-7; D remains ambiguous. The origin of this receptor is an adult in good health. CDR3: CASTLEPGAYEQYF. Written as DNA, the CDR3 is TGTGCCAGCACCCTAGAGCCGGGCGCCTACGAGCAGTACTTC.